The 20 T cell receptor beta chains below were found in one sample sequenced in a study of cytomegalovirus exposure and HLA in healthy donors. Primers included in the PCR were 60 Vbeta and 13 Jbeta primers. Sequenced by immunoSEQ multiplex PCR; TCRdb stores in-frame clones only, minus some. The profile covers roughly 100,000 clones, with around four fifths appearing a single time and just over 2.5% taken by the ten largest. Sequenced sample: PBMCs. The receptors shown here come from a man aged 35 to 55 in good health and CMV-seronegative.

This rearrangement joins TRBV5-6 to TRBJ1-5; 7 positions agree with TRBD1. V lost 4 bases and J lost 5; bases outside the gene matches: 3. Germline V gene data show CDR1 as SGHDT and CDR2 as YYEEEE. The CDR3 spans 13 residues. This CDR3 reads CASSVDRDQPQHF. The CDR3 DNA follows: TGTGCCAGCAGCGTTGACAGGGATCAGCCCCAGCATTTT. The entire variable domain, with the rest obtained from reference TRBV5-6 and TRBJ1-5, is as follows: DAGVTQSPTHLIKTRGQQVTLRCSPKSGHDTVSWYQQALGQGPQFIFQYYEEEERQRGNFPDRFSGHQFPNYSSELNVNALLLGDSALYLCASSVDRDQPQHFGDGTRLSIL.

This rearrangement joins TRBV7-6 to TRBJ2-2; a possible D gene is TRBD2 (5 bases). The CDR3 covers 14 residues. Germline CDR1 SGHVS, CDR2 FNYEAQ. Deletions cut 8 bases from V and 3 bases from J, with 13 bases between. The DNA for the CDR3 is TGTGCCAGCGGTCGCGGGCCGGACACCGGGGAGCTGTTTTTT. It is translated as CASGRGPDTGELFF.

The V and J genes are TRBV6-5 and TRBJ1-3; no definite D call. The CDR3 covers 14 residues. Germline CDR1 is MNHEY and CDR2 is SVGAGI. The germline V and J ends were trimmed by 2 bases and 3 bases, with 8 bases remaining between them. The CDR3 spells CASSYDKVGNTIYF. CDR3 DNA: TGTGCCAGCAGTTACGACAAGGTTGGAAACACCATATATTTT.

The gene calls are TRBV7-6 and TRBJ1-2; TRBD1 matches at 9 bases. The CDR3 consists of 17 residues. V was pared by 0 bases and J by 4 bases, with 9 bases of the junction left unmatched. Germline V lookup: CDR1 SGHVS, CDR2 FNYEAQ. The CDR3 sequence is CASSLAGAGQGIYGYTF. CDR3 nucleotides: TGTGCCAGCAGCTTAGCGGGCGCCGGACAGGGGATCTATGGCTACACCTTC.

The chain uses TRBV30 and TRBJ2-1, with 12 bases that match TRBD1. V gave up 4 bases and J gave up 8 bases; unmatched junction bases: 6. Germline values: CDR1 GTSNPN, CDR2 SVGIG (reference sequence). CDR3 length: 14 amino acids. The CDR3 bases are TGTGCCTGGAATCCGGGACAGGGGGCCGATGAGCAGTTCTTC. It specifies CAWNPGQGADEQFF.

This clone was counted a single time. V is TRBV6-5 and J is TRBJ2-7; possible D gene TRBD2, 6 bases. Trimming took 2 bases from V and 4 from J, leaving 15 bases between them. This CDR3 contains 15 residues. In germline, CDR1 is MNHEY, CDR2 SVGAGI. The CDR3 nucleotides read TGTGCCAGCAGTTACGATGGTCTGGAGGGTTACGAGCAGTACTTC. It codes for CASSYDGLEGYEQYF.

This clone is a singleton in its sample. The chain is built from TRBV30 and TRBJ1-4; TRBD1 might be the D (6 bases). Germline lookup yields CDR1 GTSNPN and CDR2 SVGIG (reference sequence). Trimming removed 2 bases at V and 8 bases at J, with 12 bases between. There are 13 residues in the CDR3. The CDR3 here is CAWSFRGREKLFF. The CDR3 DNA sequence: TGTGCCTGGAGTTTCAGGGGAAGAGAAAAACTGTTTTTT.

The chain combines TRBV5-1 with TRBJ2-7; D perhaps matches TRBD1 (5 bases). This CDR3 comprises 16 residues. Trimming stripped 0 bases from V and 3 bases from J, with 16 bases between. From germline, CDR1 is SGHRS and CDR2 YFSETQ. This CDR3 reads CASSLDGAGPLYEQYF. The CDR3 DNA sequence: TGCGCCAGCAGCTTGGATGGCGCAGGGCCCCTCTACGAGCAGTACTTC.

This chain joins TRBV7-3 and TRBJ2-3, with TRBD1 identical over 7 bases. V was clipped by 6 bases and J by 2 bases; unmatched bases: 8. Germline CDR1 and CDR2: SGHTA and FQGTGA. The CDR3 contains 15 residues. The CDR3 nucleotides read TGTGCCAGCAGATTTCACAGGGGCCCCACAGATACGCAGTATTTT. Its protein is CASRFHRGPTDTQYF.

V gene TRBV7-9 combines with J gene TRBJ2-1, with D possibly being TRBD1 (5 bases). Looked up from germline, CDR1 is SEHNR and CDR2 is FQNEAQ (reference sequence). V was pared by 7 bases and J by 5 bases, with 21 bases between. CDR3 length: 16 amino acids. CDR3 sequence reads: CASTALQGEKHNEQFF. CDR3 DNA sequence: TGTGCCAGCACGGCGCTACAAGGGGAAAAACACAATGAGCAGTTCTTC. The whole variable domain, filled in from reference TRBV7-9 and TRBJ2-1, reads DTGVSQNPRHKITKRGQNVTFRCDPISEHNRLYWYRQTLGQGPEFLTYFQNEAQLEKSRLLSDRFSAERPKGSFSTLEIQRTEQGDSAMYLCASTALQGEKHNEQFFGPGTRLTVL.

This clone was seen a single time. The CDR3 bases are TGTGCCAGCAGGGACAGGGGCACCTACGAGCAGTACTTC. As protein: CASRDRGTYEQYF. V usage is TRBV2 and J usage is TRBJ2-7, with 9 nucleotides matching TRBD1. V shed 6 bases and J 2 bases; nucleotides not matched to a gene: 2. CDR1 and CDR2 (germline): SNHLY, FYNNEI. The CDR3 runs to 13 residues. Filled out from reference TRBV2 and TRBJ2-7, the complete variable domain reads EPEVTQTPSHQVTQMGQEVILRCVPISNHLYFYWYRQILGQKVEFLVSFYNNEISEKSEIFDDQFSVERPDGSNFTLKIRSTKLEDSAMYFCASRDRGTYEQYFGPGTRLTVT.

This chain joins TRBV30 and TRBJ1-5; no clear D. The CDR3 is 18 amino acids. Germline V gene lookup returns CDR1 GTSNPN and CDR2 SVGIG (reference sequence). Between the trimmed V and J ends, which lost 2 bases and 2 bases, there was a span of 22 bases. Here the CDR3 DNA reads TGTGCCTGGAGTCCCGCAGAAAGACGGGAACTTGGCAATCAGCCCCAGCATTTT. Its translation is CAWSPAERRELGNQPQHF.

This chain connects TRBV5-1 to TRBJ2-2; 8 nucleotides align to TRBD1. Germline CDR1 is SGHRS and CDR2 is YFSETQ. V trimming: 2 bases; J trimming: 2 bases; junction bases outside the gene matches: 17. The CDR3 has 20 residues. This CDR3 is CASSFPKPDRANLNTGELFF. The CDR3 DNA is TGCGCCAGCAGCTTTCCCAAACCGGACAGGGCGAATCTAAACACCGGGGAGCTGTTTTTT.

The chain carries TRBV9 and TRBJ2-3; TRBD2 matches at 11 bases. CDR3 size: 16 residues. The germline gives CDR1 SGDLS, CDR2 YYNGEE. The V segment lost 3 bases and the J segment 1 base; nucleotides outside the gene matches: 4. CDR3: CASSALAGAGTDTQYF. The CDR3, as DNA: TGTGCCAGCAGCGCACTAGCGGGGGCAGGCACAGATACGCAGTATTTT.

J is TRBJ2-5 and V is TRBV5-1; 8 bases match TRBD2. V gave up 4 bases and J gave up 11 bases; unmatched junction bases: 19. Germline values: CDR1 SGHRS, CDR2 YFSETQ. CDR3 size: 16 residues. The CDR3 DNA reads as TGCGCCAGCAGCCTCTACCGCAGGACCAGCGGGGGAGAGCAGTACTTC. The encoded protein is CASSLYRRTSGGEQYF. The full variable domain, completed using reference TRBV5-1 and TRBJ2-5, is KAGVTQTPRYLIKTRGQQVTLSCSPISGHRSVSWYQQTPGQGLQFLFEYFSETQRNKGNFPGRFSGRQFSNSRSEMNVSTLELGDSALYLCASSLYRRTSGGEQYFGPGTRLLVL.

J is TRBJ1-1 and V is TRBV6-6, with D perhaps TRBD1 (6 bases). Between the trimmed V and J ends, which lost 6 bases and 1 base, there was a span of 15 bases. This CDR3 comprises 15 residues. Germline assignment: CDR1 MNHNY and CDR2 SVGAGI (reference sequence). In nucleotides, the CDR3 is TGTGCCAGCAGCCTAGGACAGACCCGGAACACTGAAGCTTTCTTT. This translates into CASSLGQTRNTEAFF.

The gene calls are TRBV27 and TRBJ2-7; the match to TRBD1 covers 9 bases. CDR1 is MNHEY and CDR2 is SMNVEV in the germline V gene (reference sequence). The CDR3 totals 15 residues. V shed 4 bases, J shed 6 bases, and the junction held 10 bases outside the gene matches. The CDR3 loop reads CASSSTDRGFSEQYF. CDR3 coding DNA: TGTGCCAGCAGTTCCACGGACAGGGGTTTCAGCGAGCAGTACTTC.

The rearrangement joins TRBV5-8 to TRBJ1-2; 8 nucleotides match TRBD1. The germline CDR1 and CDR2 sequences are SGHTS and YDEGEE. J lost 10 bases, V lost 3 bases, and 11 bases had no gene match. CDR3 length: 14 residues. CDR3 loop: CASSSRQGKRDYTF. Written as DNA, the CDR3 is TGTGCCAGCAGCTCACGACAGGGGAAGAGGGACTACACCTTC.

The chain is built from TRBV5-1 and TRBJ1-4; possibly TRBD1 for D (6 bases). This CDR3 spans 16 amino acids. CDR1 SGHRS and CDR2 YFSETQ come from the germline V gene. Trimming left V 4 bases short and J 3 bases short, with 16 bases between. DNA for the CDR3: TGCGCCAGCAGCGAACAAAGATCAGGGGCTAATGAAAAACTGTTTTTT. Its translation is CASSEQRSGANEKLFF. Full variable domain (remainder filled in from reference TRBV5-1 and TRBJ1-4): KAGVTQTPRYLIKTRGQQVTLSCSPISGHRSVSWYQQTPGQGLQFLFEYFSETQRNKGNFPGRFSGRQFSNSRSEMNVSTLELGDSALYLCASSEQRSGANEKLFFGSGTQLSVL.

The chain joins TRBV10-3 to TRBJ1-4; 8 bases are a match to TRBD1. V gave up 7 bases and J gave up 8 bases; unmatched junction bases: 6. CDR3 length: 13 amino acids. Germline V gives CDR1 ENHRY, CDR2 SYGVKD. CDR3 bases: TGTGCCATCACCAAGACAGGGGAAGAAAAACTGTTTTTT. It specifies CAITKTGEEKLFF.